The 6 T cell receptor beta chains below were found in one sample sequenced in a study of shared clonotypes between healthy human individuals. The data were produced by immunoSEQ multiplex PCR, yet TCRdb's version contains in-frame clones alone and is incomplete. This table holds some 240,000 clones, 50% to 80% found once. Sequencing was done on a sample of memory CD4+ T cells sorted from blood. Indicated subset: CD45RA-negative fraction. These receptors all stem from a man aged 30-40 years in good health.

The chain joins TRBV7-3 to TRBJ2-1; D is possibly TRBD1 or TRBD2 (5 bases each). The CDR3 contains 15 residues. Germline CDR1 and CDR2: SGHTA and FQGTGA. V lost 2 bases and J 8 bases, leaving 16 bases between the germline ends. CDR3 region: CASSLGTRANHEQFF. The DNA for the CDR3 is TGTGCCAGCAGCTTAGGGACGCGAGCGAACCATGAGCAGTTCTTC.

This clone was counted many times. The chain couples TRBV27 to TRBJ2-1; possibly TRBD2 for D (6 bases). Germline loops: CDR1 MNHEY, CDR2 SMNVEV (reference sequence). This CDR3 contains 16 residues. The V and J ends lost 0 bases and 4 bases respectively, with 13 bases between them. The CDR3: CASSLSGTGNYNEQFF. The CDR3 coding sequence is TGTGCCAGCAGTTTATCGGGGACTGGAAATTACAATGAGCAGTTCTTC.

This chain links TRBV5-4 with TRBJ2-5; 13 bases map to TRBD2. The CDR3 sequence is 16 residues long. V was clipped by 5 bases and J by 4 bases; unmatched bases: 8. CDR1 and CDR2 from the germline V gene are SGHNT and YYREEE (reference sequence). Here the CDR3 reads CASRPTSGRAPETQYF. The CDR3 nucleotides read TGTGCCAGCAGGCCCACTAGCGGGAGGGCCCCAGAGACCCAGTACTTC.

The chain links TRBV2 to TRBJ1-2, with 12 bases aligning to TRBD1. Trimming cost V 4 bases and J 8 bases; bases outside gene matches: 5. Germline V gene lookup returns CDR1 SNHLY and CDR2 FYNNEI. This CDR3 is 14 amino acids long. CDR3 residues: CASSVPGQGAGYTF. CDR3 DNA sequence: TGTGCCAGCAGTGTACCGGGACAGGGGGCCGGCTACACCTTC.

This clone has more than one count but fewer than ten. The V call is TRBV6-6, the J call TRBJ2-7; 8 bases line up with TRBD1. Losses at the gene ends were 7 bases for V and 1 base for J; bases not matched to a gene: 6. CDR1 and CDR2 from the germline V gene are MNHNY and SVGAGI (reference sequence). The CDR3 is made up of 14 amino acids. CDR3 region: CASNIQGVSYEQYF. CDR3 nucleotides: TGTGCCAGCAATATACAGGGGGTTTCCTACGAGCAGTACTTC.

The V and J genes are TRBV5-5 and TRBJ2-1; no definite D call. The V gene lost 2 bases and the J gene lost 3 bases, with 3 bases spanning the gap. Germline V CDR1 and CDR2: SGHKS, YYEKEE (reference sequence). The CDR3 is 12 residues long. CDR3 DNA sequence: TGTGCCAGCAGCTTTAGCTACAATGAGCAGTTCTTC. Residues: CASSFSYNEQFF.